This T cell receptor beta chain was profiled in a study of blood T cells in healthy people across ages. Regarding the study as a whole: It was the long-lived donors that had more naive CD4+ cells and higher diversity than aged donors.

The use of a sample-barcoded 5' primer and a J-beta primer mix characterized a second PCR of about 7 to 12 cycles. MiXCR, run by TCRdb on the 5' RACE reads, gives a single entry per CDR3 protein. Among around 1,600,000 distinct CDR3 sequences, roughly 43% were seen once, and the ten largest hold approximately 4%. Worth noting for this clonotype: What it binds is not known.

CDR3 length: 14 residues. Between the trimmed V and J ends, which lost 8 bases and 0 bases, there was a span of 14 bases. CDR1 and CDR2 (germline): DFQATT, SNEGSKA (reference sequence). This clonotype was sampled from a woman younger than 30 in good health. The genes are TRBV20-1 and TRBJ1-5; D call uncertain. Sequencing was done on a sample of blood. The CDR3, as DNA: TGCAGTTCTTATCCTAGAGGTAGCAATCAGCCCCAGCATTTT. It is translated as CSSYPRGSNQPQHF.